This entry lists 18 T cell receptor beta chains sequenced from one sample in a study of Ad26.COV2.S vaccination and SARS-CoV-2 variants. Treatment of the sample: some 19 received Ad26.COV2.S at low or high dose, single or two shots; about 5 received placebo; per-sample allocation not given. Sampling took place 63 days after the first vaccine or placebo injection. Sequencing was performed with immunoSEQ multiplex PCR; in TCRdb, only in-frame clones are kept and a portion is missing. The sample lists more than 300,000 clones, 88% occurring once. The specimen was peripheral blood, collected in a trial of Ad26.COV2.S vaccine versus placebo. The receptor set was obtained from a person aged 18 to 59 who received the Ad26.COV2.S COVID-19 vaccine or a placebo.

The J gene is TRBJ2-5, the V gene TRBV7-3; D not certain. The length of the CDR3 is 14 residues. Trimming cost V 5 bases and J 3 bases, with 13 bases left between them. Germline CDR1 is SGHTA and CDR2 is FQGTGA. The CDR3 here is CASSRGGPKETQYF. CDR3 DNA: TGTGCCAGCAGCCGAGGTGGGCCTAAAGAGACCCAGTACTTC.

This chain's CDR3 is CASSYDTAGPGELFF. For the CDR3, the DNA is TGTGCCAGCAGTTACGACACCGCAGGGCCCGGGGAGCTGTTTTTT. V and J are TRBV6-5 and TRBJ2-2, with TRBD1 as a possible D gene (5 bases). The V end lost 2 bases, the J end lost 6 bases, and 13 bases lay between the germline ends. The germline CDR1 and CDR2 sequences are MNHEY and SVGAGI. This CDR3 is 15 amino acids long.

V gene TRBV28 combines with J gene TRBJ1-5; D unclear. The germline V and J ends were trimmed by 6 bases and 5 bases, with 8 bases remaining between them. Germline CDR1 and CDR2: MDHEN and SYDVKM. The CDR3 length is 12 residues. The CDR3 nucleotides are TGTGCCAGCAGGCCTATTGATCAGCCCCAGCATTTT. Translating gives CASRPIDQPQHF.

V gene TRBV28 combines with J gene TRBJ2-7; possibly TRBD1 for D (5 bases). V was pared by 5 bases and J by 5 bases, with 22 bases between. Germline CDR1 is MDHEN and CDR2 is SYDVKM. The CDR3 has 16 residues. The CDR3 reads CASSPGSLTSRDEQYF. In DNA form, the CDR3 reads TGTGCCAGCAGTCCCGGGTCATTAACCTCCAGGGACGAGCAGTACTTC. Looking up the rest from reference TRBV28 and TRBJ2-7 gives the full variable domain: DVKVTQSSRYLVKRTGEKVFLECVQDMDHENMFWYRQDPGLGLRLIYFSYDVKMKEKGDIPEGYSVSREKKERFSLILESASTNQTSMYLCASSPGSLTSRDEQYFGPGTRLTVT.

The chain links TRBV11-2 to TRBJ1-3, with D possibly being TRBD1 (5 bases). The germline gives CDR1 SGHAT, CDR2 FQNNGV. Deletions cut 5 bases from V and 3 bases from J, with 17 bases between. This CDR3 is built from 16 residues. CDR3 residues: CASSEGPQNLGNTIYF. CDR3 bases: TGTGCCAGCAGCGAGGGACCGCAAAACCTTGGAAACACCATATATTTT.

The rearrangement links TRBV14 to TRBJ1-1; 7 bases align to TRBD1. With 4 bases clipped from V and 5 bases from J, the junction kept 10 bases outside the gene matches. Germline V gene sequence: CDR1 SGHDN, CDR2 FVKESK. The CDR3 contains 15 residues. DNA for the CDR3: TGTGCCAGCAGCCGCCCCACGGGACAGTGGACTGAAGCTTTCTTT. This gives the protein CASSRPTGQWTEAFF.

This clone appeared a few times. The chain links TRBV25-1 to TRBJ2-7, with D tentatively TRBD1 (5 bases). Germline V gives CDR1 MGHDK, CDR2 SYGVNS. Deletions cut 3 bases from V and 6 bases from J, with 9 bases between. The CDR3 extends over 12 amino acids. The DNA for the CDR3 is TGTGCCAGCAGTGACCAGGGTCGCGAGCAGTACTTC. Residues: CASSDQGREQYF.

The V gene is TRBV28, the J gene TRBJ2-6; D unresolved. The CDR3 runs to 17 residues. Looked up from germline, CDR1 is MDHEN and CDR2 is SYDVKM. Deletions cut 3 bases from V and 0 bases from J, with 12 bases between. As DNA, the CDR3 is TGTGCCAGCAGTTTGGCCAGTTCATCCTCTGGGGCCAACGTCCTGACTTTC. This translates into CASSLASSSSGANVLTF.

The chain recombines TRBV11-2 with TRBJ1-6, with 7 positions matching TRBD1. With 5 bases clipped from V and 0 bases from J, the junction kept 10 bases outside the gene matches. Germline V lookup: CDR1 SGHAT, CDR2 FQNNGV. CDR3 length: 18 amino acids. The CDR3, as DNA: TGTGCCAGCAGCACGCGGACAGGAGGGAGCTCCTATAATTCACCCCTCCACTTT. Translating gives CASSTRTGGSSYNSPLHF.

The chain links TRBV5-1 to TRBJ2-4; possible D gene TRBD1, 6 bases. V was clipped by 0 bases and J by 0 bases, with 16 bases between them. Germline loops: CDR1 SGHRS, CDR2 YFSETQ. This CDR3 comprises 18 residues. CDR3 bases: TGCGCCAGCAGCTTGGAAGTCCGGACAGCCCTAGCCAAAAACATTCAGTACTTC. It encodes CASSLEVRTALAKNIQYF.

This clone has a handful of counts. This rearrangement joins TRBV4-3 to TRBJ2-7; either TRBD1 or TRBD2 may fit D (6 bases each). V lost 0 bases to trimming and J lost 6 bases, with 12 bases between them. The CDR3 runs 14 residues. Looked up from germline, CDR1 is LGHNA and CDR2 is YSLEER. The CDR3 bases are TGCGCCAGCAGCCAAGATGGGGGGCCGGGCGAGCAGTACTTC. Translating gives CASSQDGGPGEQYF.

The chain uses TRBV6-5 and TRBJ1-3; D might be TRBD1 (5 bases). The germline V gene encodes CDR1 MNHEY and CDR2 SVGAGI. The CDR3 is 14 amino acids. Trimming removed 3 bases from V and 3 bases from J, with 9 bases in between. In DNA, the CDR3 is TGTGCCAGCAGTTATCGCGACAGTGGAAACACCATATATTTT. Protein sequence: CASSYRDSGNTIYF.

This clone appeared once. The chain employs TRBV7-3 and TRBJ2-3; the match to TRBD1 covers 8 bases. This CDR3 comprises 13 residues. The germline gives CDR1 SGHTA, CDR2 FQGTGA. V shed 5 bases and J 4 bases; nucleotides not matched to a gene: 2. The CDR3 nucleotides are TGTGCCAGCAGCGGGACAGGAGCAGATACGCAGTATTTT. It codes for CASSGTGADTQYF.

Written as DNA, the CDR3 is TGTGCCAGCAGCCCTAGAGAAGGGACAGGGGAGTCCTACGAGCAGTACTTC. Translated: CASSPREGTGESYEQYF. The V gene is TRBV7-6, the J gene TRBJ2-7, with 10 bases that match TRBD1. J lost 1 base, V lost 5 bases, and 11 bases had no gene match. The CDR3 sequence is 17 residues long. In germline, CDR1 is SGHVS, CDR2 FNYEAQ.

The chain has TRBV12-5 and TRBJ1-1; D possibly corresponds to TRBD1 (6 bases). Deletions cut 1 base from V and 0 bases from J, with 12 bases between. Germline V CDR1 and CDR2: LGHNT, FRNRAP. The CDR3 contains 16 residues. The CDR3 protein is CASGLGQALLNTEAFF. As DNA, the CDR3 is TGTGCTAGTGGTTTGGGACAGGCGCTGCTGAACACTGAAGCTTTCTTT.

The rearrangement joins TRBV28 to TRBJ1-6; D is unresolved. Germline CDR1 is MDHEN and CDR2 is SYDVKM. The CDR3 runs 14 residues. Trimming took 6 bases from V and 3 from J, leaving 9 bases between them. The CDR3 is CASRPGIYNSPLHF. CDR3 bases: TGTGCCAGCAGGCCCGGGATCTATAATTCACCCCTCCACTTT.

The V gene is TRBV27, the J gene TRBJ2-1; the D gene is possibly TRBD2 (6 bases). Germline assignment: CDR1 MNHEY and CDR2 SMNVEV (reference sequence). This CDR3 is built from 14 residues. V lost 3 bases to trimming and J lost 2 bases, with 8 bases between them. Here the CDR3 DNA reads TGTGCCAGCAGTTTCGGGGGTCCCTACAATGAGCAGTTCTTC. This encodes CASSFGGPYNEQFF.

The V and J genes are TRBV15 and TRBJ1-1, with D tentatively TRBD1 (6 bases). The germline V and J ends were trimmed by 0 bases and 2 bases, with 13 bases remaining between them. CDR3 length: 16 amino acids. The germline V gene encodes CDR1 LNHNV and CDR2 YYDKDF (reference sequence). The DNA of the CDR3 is TGTGCCACCAGCAGAGATATTGGGGGCGGTAACACTGAAGCTTTCTTT. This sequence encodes CATSRDIGGGNTEAFF.